The T cell receptor (beta chain) under discussion was sequenced for a study of shared clonotypes between healthy human individuals. Repertoires were generated with immunoSEQ multiplex PCR, while TCRdb's copy carries only in-frame clones and drops some. Of 2.3 million or so clones in the sample, approximately 95% were seen once. This receptor was taken from a man aged 18-30 years in good health. Some clones in this sample may be carry-over from other donors' samples. The sample comprised naive CD4+ T cells from PBMCs. The subset: CD45RA+ positively selected.

The CDR3 coding sequence is TGTGCCAGCAGTTTATTAACCGGACTAGAAACCGGGGAGCTGTTTTTT. Translated, it gives CASSLLTGLETGELFF. The chain links TRBV28 to TRBJ2-2; 7 positions match TRBD2. With V trimmed by 1 base and J by 5 bases, 7 bases remained unmatched. This CDR3 region has 16 residues. Germline CDR1 is MDHEN and CDR2 is SYDVKM.